Relative to its sample, the clone carrying this T cell receptor (beta chain) is medium-sized. The antigen is not known. Starting from genomic DNA, TCR beta CDR3 was amplified through two-round multiplex PCR. For every TRBV and TRBJ gene, a specific primer was used in first-round PCR. TCRdb redid the calling of the multiplex PCR reads with MiXCR, one entry per CDR3 protein. The table lists around 29,000 distinct CDR3 sequences, around 42% of them singletons. This sample stems from a study of prognosis after radiotherapy for stage I lung cancer. For the study at large: Among over 5 patients the tumors were squamous cell carcinoma, and among some eleven they were adenocarcinoma. No patients got concurrent therapy with stereotactic body radiotherapy.

V was shortened by 0 bases and J by 2 bases, with 8 bases between the two germline ends. Looked up from germline, CDR1 is MNHEY and CDR2 is SVGAGI. CDR3 length: 15 residues. The study, taken as a whole, reports: Patients with and without metastases reportedly differed in TRBV and TRBJ gene usage frequencies. The study found lower Shannon entropy after stereotactic body radiation therapy in patients who developed distant metastases.

The TCR originated in a donor aged 50 or older with non-small cell lung cancer. V gene TRBV6-5 combines with J gene TRBJ1-5; D is ambiguous. This specimen was PBMCs, taken before or after stereotactic body radiation therapy (not recorded which). CDR3 loop: CASSYSSRGNQPQHF. CDR3 nucleotides: TGTGCCAGCAGTTACTCGAGTCGTGGCAATCAGCCCCAGCATTTT.